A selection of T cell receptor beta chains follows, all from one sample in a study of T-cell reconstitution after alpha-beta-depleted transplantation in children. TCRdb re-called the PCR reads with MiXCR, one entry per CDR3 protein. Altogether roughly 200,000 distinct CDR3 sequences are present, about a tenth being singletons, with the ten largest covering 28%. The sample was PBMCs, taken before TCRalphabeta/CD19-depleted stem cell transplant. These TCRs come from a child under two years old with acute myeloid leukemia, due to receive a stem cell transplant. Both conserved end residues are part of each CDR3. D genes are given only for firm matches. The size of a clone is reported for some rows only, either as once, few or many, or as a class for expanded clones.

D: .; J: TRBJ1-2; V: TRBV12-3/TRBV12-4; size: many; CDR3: CASTRGGNYGYTF; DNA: TGTGCCAGCACCCGAGGAGGGAACTATGGCTACACCTTC
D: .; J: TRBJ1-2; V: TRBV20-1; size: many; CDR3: CSAKGGTSNGYTF; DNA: TGCAGTGCCAAAGGAGGGACCTCAAACGGCTACACCTTC
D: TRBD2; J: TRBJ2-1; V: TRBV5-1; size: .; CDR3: CASSFAGGPNEQFF; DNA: TGCGCCAGCAGCTTCGCGGGAGGGCCTAATGAGCAGTTCTTC
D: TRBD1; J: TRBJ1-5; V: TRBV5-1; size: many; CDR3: CASSLFPRDRGNQPQHF; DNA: TGCGCCAGCAGCCTTTTCCCCCGGGACAGGGGCAATCAGCCCCAGCATTTT
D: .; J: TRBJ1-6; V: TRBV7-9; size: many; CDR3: CASSSPRGSSYNSPLHF; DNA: TGTGCCAGCAGCTCCCCAAGGGGATCCTCCTATAATTCACCCCTCCACTTT
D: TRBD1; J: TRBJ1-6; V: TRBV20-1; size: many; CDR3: CSAYTGGRSPLHF; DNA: TGCAGTGCTTACACAGGGGGCAGGTCACCCCTCCACTTT
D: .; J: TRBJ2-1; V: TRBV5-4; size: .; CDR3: CAIGSRDLSYYNEQFF; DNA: TGTGCCATCGGCTCCCGGGACCTCTCCTACTACAATGAGCAGTTCTTC
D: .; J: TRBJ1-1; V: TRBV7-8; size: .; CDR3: CGSRSFPNTDAFF; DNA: TGTGGCAGCAGGTCGTTTCCTAACACTGATGCTTTCTTT
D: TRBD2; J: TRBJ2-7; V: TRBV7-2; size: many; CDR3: CASSFTGLADYEQYF; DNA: TGTGCCAGCAGTTTTACGGGACTAGCGGACTACGAGCAGTACTTC
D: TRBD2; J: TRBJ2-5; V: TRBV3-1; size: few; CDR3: CASSQDPGLAGVEETQYF; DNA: TGTGCCAGCAGCCAAGATCCCGGACTAGCGGGAGTAGAGGAGACCCAGTACTTC
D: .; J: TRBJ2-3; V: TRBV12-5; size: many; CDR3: CASGLVSDTQYF; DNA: TGTGCTAGTGGTTTGGTTTCGGATACGCAGTATTTT
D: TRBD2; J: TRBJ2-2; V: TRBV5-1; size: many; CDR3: CASSLRTSGSVGELFF; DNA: TGCGCCAGCAGCTTGCGGACTAGCGGGAGCGTCGGGGAGCTGTTTTTT
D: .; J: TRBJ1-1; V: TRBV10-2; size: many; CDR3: CASSEGRRPEAFF; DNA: TGCGCCAGCAGTGAGGGACGGCGCCCTGAAGCTTTCTTT
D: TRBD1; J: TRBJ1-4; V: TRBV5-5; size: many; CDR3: CASSSGTGSLATNEKLFF; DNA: TGTGCCAGCAGTTCCGGGACAGGGTCACTCGCCACTAATGAAAAACTGTTTTTT
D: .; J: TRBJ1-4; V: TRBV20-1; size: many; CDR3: CSARWGAANEKLFF; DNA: TGCAGTGCTAGATGGGGGGCCGCTAATGAAAAACTGTTTTTT
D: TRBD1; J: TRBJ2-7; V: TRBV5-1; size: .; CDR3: CAGSLSTGGYEQYF; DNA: TGCGCCGGCAGCTTGTCCACAGGGGGCTACGAGCAGTACTTC
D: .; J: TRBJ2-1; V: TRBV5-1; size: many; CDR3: CASSGRDGGNEQFF; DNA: TGCGCCAGCAGCGGCCGGGACGGTGGGAATGAGCAGTTCTTC
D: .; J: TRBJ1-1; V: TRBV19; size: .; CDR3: CASSIGGSEAFF; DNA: TGTGCCAGTAGTATAGGAGGCAGTGAAGCTTTCTTT
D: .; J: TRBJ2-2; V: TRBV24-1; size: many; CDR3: CASEANTGELFF; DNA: TGTGCCAGTGAGGCGAACACCGGGGAGCTGTTTTTT
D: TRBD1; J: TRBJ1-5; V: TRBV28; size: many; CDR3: CASSLLRGLNQPQHF; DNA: TGTGCCAGCAGTTTACTTAGGGGGCTCAATCAGCCCCAGCATTTT
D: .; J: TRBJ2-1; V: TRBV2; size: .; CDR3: CASVDQFF; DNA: TGTGCCAGCGTTGACCAGTTCTTC
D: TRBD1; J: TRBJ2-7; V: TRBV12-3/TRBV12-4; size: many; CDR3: CASSFNRGYSYEQYF; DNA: TGTGCCAGCAGTTTTAACAGGGGGTACTCCTACGAGCAGTACTTC
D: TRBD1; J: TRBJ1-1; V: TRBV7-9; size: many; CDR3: CASSSQGAEAEAFF; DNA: TGTGCCAGCAGCTCCCAGGGGGCGGAGGCTGAAGCTTTCTTT